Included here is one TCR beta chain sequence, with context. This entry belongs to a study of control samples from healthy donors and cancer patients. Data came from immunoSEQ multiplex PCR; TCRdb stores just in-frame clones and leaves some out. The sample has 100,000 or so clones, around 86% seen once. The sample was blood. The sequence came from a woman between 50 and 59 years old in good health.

The CDR3 DNA sequence: TGTGCCAGCAGTAACCGGACGGACACAGATACGCAGTATTTT. Protein product: CASSNRTDTDTQYF. The chain links TRBV6-6 to TRBJ2-3; D gene ambiguous. The length of the CDR3 is 14 residues. Between the trimmed V and J ends, which lost 5 bases and 2 bases, there was a span of 11 bases. CDR1 and CDR2 from the germline V gene are MNHNY and SVGAGI (reference sequence).